A single sample is the source of the 11 T cell receptor beta chains below, sequenced in a study of blood T cell repertoires in COVID-19. Profiled with immunoSEQ multiplex PCR; TCRdb holds only in-frame clones, not every one. Among 500,000 to 600,000 clones listed, roughly nine tenths were seen once. Specimen: peripheral blood. These receptors were taken from a woman between 50 and 59 years old with COVID-19, enrolled during active disease.

The V gene is TRBV4-1, the J gene TRBJ2-1, with D maybe TRBD1 (5 bases). The V end lost 3 bases, the J end lost 3 bases, and 12 bases lay between the germline ends. The CDR3 spans 15 residues. Germline CDR1 MGHRA, CDR2 YSYEKL. CDR3 protein: CASSHRQGLYNEQFF. In nucleotides, the CDR3 is TGCGCCAGCAGCCATAGGCAGGGCCTCTACAATGAGCAGTTCTTC.

This rearrangement joins TRBV19 to TRBJ1-5; the match to TRBD1 covers 7 bases. There are 15 residues in the CDR3. CDR1 and CDR2 from the germline V gene are LNHDA and SQIVND (reference sequence). Trimming at V came to 4 bases and at J to 5 bases, leaving 8 bases not matched to a gene. The CDR3 bases are TGTGCCAGTAGTAGGGCCGGGACAGCAGATCAGCCCCAGCATTTT. Its protein is CASSRAGTADQPQHF.

The rearrangement joins TRBV9 to TRBJ2-6, with a possible D match to TRBD2 (6 bases). With 0 bases removed from V and 8 bases from J, the gap between germline ends came to 12 bases. CDR3 length: 15 residues. Germline CDR1 reads SGDLS; CDR2 reads YYNGEE. CDR3 residues: CASSVDQAGPNVLTF. CDR3 in DNA: TGTGCCAGCAGCGTAGATCAAGCGGGCCCCAACGTCCTGACTTTC.

The chain carries TRBV5-1 and TRBJ1-6; possibly TRBD1 for D (6 bases). Deletions cut 1 base from V and 9 bases from J, with 14 bases between. The length of the CDR3 is 15 residues. The germline V gene has CDR1 SGHRS and CDR2 YFSETQ. The chain's CDR3 is CASSLKGEISSPLHF. The DNA of the CDR3 is TGCGCCAGCAGCTTGAAGGGGGAGATAAGTTCACCCCTCCACTTT.

The chain combines TRBV30 with TRBJ2-3, with TRBD2 matching 8 bases. V was pared by 0 bases and J by 4 bases, with 6 bases of the junction left unmatched. There are 15 residues in the CDR3. Germline V gives CDR1 GTSNPN, CDR2 SVGIG (reference sequence). In DNA, the CDR3 is TGTGCCTGGAGTGTCGATAGCGGGGTACCAGATACGCAGTATTTT. Translating gives CAWSVDSGVPDTQYF.

V usage is TRBV3-1 (or the pseudogene TRBV3-2) and J usage is TRBJ1-1; D unclear. The V end was cut by 4 bases, the J end by 2 bases, with 11 bases between. This CDR3 comprises 14 residues. CDR1 and CDR2 from the germline V gene are LGHDT and YNNKEL (reference sequence). CDR3: CASSPLRLNTEAFF. The CDR3 DNA reads TGTGCCAGCAGCCCCCTGAGGCTTAACACTGAAGCTTTCTTT.

This clone was seen only once. Other nucleotide sequences in the sample specify the same CDR3. The V call is TRBV4-1, the J call TRBJ2-7; 8 nucleotides align to TRBD1. V was clipped by 4 bases and J by 1 base; unmatched bases: 6. This CDR3 is built from 15 residues. From germline, CDR1 is MGHRA and CDR2 YSYEKL. The CDR3 DNA is TGCGCCAGCAGCCCAGGACAGGGACCTTCCTACGAGCAGTACTTC. It yields the protein CASSPGQGPSYEQYF.

This clone was seen a single time. The chain uses TRBV6-5 and TRBJ1-6; 7 nucleotides align to TRBD1. V was clipped by 5 bases and J by 8 bases; unmatched bases: 6. Germline CDR1 reads MNHEY; CDR2 reads SVGAGI. The CDR3 extends over 14 amino acids. The CDR3 spells CASSRGQAHSPLHF. In nucleotides, the CDR3 is TGTGCCAGCAGTCGAGGACAGGCACATTCACCCCTCCACTTT.

The rearrangement links TRBV30 to TRBJ2-7; D is undetermined. In germline, CDR1 is GTSNPN, CDR2 SVGIG (reference sequence). V was pared by 0 bases and J by 6 bases, with 15 bases between. The CDR3 consists of 14 residues. In DNA form, the CDR3 reads TGTGCCTGGAGTGTACTACTGTCTGGTCGCGAGCAGTACTTC. It specifies CAWSVLLSGREQYF.

The chain joins TRBV19 to TRBJ2-3; maybe TRBD2 (5 bases). V was shortened by 5 bases and J by 0 bases, with 18 bases between the two germline ends. CDR1 LNHDA and CDR2 SQIVND come from the germline V gene (reference sequence). The CDR3 is 17 amino acids. CDR3 nucleotides: TGTGCCAGTAGTGGCGGCGTGGGAGCGGACAGCACAGATACGCAGTATTTT. It yields the protein CASSGGVGADSTDTQYF.

This clone has just one count. The rearrangement uses TRBV9 and TRBJ1-6; D is perhaps TRBD1 (5 bases). V lost 4 bases and J lost 2, with 7 bases in between. The CDR3 spans 14 residues. Germline V gene lookup returns CDR1 SGDLS and CDR2 YYNGEE. The CDR3 region has the DNA TGTGCCAGCAGCCAAGGGGCCTATAATTCACCCCTCCACTTT. It translates to CASSQGAYNSPLHF.